What follows are 19 T cell receptor beta chains derived from one specimen sequenced in a study of Graves' ophthalmopathy and Graves' hyperthyroidism. Amplified material comprised TCR beta CDR3 regions derived from RNA transcripts. HTBI primers primed a first-round RT-PCR, and a second-round multiplex PCR followed. TCRdb recomputed calls from the multiplex PCR reads with MiXCR, one row per CDR3 protein. The sample holds almost 750,000 distinct CDR3 sequences; 35% to 50% are singletons and the top ten take 40% to 55%. Specimen: peripheral blood. Receptor source: an adult man with Graves' ophthalmopathy.

This clonotype was detected a few times. The chain combines TRBV29-1 with TRBJ2-5; 7 bases are shared with TRBD1. The CDR3 sequence is 12 residues long. The junction had 5 bases not matched to a gene; V was cut back by 8 bases and J by 2 bases. Germline CDR1 SQVTM, CDR2 ANQGSEA. The CDR3 sequence: CSLLTGQETQYF. The CDR3, as DNA: TGCAGCTTGTTGACAGGGCAAGAGACCCAGTACTTC.

This clonotype was observed a few times. The genes are TRBV24-1 and TRBJ1-5; TRBD1 agrees at 7 bases. V dropped 7 bases and J dropped 5; count of bases not matched to a gene: 7. Germline V gene lookup returns CDR1 KGHDR and CDR2 SFDVKD. This CDR3 is 14 amino acids long. The CDR3, as DNA: TGTGCCACCAGCGTCCGGGACAGCGATCAGCCCCAGCATTTT. Protein product: CATSVRDSDQPQHF.

This clonotype has ten or more counts. The V and J genes are TRBV5-5 and TRBJ1-1, with D hard to call. The CDR3 is made up of 14 amino acids. The ends were cut back, 0 bases at V and 1 base at J, with 7 bases in the middle. CDR1 and CDR2 (germline): SGHKS, YYEKEE (reference sequence). The CDR3 DNA is TGTGCCAGCAGCTTGGCTCTGACGAACACTGAAGCTTTCTTT. Amino acids: CASSLALTNTEAFF.

The chain couples TRBV2 to TRBJ2-7; 8 bases line up with TRBD1. The ends lost 6 bases at V and 4 bases at J; junction bases unmatched: 5. The CDR3 is 13 residues long. CDR1 and CDR2 (germline): SNHLY, FYNNEI. The CDR3 loop reads CASRETGDYEQYF. The CDR3 coding sequence is TGTGCCAGCAGAGAGACAGGGGATTACGAGCAGTACTTC.

This chain connects TRBV20-1 to TRBJ1-2; a weak D match, TRBD1 (6 bases). The germline V and J ends were trimmed by 2 bases and 6 bases, with 25 bases remaining between them. The CDR3 extends over 17 amino acids. Germline V gives CDR1 DFQATT, CDR2 SNEGSKA (reference sequence). The CDR3 loop is CSARPIPTGGALDGYTF. The CDR3 DNA is TGCAGTGCTAGACCCATACCCACGGGGGGGGCGCTGGATGGCTACACCTTC.

The CDR3 reads CASSRAWQGFNTIYF. The CDR3 coding sequence is TGTGCCAGCAGCCGGGCTTGGCAGGGATTCAACACCATATATTTT. The V call is TRBV7-9, the J call TRBJ1-3; possibly TRBD1 for D (5 bases). This CDR3 is built from 15 residues. V was pared by 5 bases and J by 7 bases, with 18 bases between. Germline-derived CDR1 and CDR2 are SEHNR and FQNEAQ (reference sequence).

The CDR3 here is CASFAGLENQPQHF. For the CDR3, the DNA is TGTGCCAGCTTCGCGGGATTGGAGAATCAGCCCCAGCATTTT. This chain uses TRBV25-1 with TRBJ1-5; D is undetermined. The CDR3 sequence is 14 residues long. CDR1 and CDR2 from the germline V gene are MGHDK and SYGVNS. With 8 bases removed from V and 4 bases from J, the gap between germline ends came to 15 bases.

The table lists this clonotype with a few counts. The chain recombines TRBV6-1 with TRBJ2-7, with a tentative D call TRBD1 (6 bases). The V gene lost 6 bases and the J gene lost 2 bases, with 14 bases spanning the gap. The CDR3 is 14 residues long. Germline CDR1 and CDR2: MNHNS and SASEGT. The CDR3 sequence is CASRPGHLAYEQYF. The CDR3 nucleotides are TGTGCCAGCAGACCGGGACATCTAGCCTACGAGCAGTACTTC.

This chain connects TRBV7-2 to TRBJ2-7; 9 bases are shared with TRBD1. The CDR3 loop spans 16 amino acids. The V gene's germline CDR1 is SGHTA and CDR2 FQGNSA. The J segment lost 9 bases and the V segment lost 3 bases, leaving 15 bases of the junction unmatched. CDR3 nucleotide sequence: TGTGCCAGCAGCTTGTCAGGGGGACAGGGATCAAAGGGGCAGTACTTC. It specifies CASSLSGGQGSKGQYF.

Notes on this clonotype: The germline gene is not matched at one end of the junction; a read error may be the cause. CDR3 DNA sequence: TGCAGCGCTATATTGGGACGTGATCCCTTTCCACCCCTCCACTTT. It encodes CSAILGRDPFPPLHF. The chain links TRBV20-1 to TRBJ1-6, with a weak D call TRBD1 (5 bases). Germline V gives CDR1 DFQATT, CDR2 SNEGSKA (reference sequence). CDR3 length: 15 residues.

In this sample, this clonotype turned up a few times. The chain couples TRBV28 to TRBJ2-5, with D possibly matching TRBD2 (6 bases). The CDR3 consists of 14 residues. The V and J ends lost 1 base and 7 bases respectively, with 13 bases between them. In germline, CDR1 is MDHEN, CDR2 SYDVKM. This chain's CDR3 is CASSLSGVVATQYF. In DNA, the CDR3 is TGTGCCAGCAGTTTATCGGGGGTCGTCGCGACCCAGTACTTC.

This sequence joins TRBV20-1 and TRBJ1-2; 10 bases are a match to TRBD1. Looked up from germline, CDR1 is DFQATT and CDR2 is SNEGSKA (reference sequence). The ends lost 6 bases at V and 0 bases at J; junction bases unmatched: 4. CDR3 size: 14 residues. The CDR3 DNA reads TGCAGTGCGCACGGACAGGGGGCTAACTATGGCTACACCTTC. Its translation is CSAHGQGANYGYTF.

This clonotype was seen a few times. The genes are TRBV6-6 and TRBJ1-4; D gene ambiguous. The CDR3 spans 16 residues. CDR1 and CDR2 (germline): MNHNY, SVGAGI (reference sequence). Trimming took 2 bases from V and 6 from J, leaving 16 bases between them. The CDR3 loop is CASSYPSIGTHEKLFF. CDR3 DNA: TGTGCCAGCAGTTACCCAAGCATTGGCACCCATGAAAAACTGTTTTTT.

The CDR3 loop is CASGTQGYWTEAFF. The DNA of the CDR3 is TGTGCCAGTGGAACTCAGGGGTATTGGACTGAAGCTTTCTTT. The J gene is TRBJ1-1, the V gene TRBV19; D might be TRBD1 (6 bases). The germline gives CDR1 LNHDA, CDR2 SQIVND (reference sequence). V was clipped by 8 bases and J by 5 bases, with 18 bases between them. The CDR3 spans 14 residues.

The chain joins TRBV7-6 to TRBJ1-5, with 9 positions matching TRBD1. The trim removed 5 bases at V and 6 bases at J, leaving 8 bases unmatched. CDR3 length: 15 amino acids. CDR1 and CDR2 (germline): SGHVS, FNYEAQ. The CDR3 here is CASSPRTGEAQPQHF. The CDR3 nucleotides are TGTGCCAGCAGCCCGAGGACAGGGGAAGCTCAGCCCCAGCATTTT.

In its sample, this clonotype was seen many times. The chain recombines TRBV7-4 with TRBJ1-5, with TRBD1 as a possible D gene (5 bases). The germline CDR1 and CDR2 sequences are SGHVT and SQSDAQ. This CDR3 is 17 amino acids long. Deletions cut 2 bases from V and 0 bases from J, with 14 bases between. The CDR3 sequence is CASSLQGSAYSNQPQHF. DNA of the CDR3: TGTGCCAGCAGCTTACAGGGTTCCGCTTATAGCAATCAGCCCCAGCATTTT.

This clonotype has a handful of counts. The conserved phenylalanine or tryptophan is not found at the CDR3 terminus, so this likely reflects a read error. This chain joins TRBV12-3 or TRBV12-4 and TRBJ1-6; 10 bases fit TRBD1. V lost 6 bases and J lost 11; bases outside the gene matches: 4. CDR3 size: 13 residues. The CDR3 DNA sequence: TGTGCCAGCAGGGGGACAGGGGAACCACCCCTCCACCTT. Protein product: CASRGTGEPPLHL.

This clonotype showed up just a few times. An end of the junction differs from the germline gene, which may be a read error. The chain uses TRBV24-1 and TRBJ1-5; D is unclear. The CDR3 runs to 12 residues. Germline assignment: CDR1 KGHDR and CDR2 SFDVKD. CDR3 loop: CASSLSLQPQHF. Here the CDR3 DNA reads TGTGCCAGCAGTTTATCTCTTCAGCCCCAGCATTTT.

The chain couples TRBV20-1 to TRBJ2-7; a possible D gene is TRBD1 (5 bases). Germline CDR1 DFQATT, CDR2 SNEGSKA (reference sequence). The CDR3 is made up of 14 amino acids. The germline V and J ends were trimmed by 3 bases and 6 bases, with 18 bases remaining between them. The CDR3 here is CSASSPLQGVEQYF. CDR3 nucleotide sequence: TGCAGTGCTAGTTCCCCCCTCCAAGGGGTCGAGCAGTACTTC.